The text below deals with one T cell receptor (beta chain). This sample was taken from a study of shared clonotypes between healthy human individuals. How the authors handled the data: Filtering differed since immunoSEQ provided only junctions, with no quality scores. TCRdb's table, derived via immunoSEQ multiplex PCR, lists solely in-frame clones and lacks some. That table supplies the V and J calls and clone size; D and trimming were determined from the DNA. The sample lists approximately 470,000 clones, approximately 78% occurring once. This CDR3 spans 16 amino acids. J lost 2 bases, V lost 0 bases, and 6 bases had no gene match. Germline-derived CDR1 and CDR2 are MNHNY and SVGAGI (reference sequence). Unsorted samples drew genomic DNA from 70 million to 95 million PBMCs.

Sequenced: PBMCs. The sequence came from a middle-aged woman in good health. Some clones in this sample may be carry-over from other donors' samples. This rearrangement joins TRBV6-6 to TRBJ2-7, with 8 bases that match TRBD1. CDR3 amino acids: CASSYSLTGAPYEQYF. The CDR3 DNA follows: TGTGCCAGCAGTTACTCTCTGACAGGGGCCCCCTACGAGCAGTACTTC.